Listed here are 18 T cell receptor beta chains from one sample, sequenced in a study of T cells after yellow fever vaccination. From the 5' RACE reads, TCRdb called clonotypes with MiXCR, one entry per CDR3 protein. The table lists about 25,000 distinct CDR3 sequences, 5.5% of them singletons. The sequenced sample was PBMCs, either bulk or a sorted T-cell subset (CD4+, CD8+, memory, or dextramer-sorted; not recorded which), obtained 15 days after the yellow fever booster vaccination. The receptors come from a young man who received the YFV17D yellow fever vaccine.

The table lists this clonotype with many counts. V gene TRBV20-1 combines with J gene TRBJ1-2; no firm D call. Trimming pared 6 bases from V and 4 bases from J, leaving 21 bases between. The CDR3 loop spans 15 amino acids. Looked up from germline, CDR1 is DFQATT and CDR2 is SNEGSKA (reference sequence). CDR3 DNA: TGCAGTGCCCGGGCTCTACCACAGAACGTCTATGGCTACACCTTC. The encoded protein is CSARALPQNVYGYTF.

This clonotype was detected ten times or more. V is TRBV18 and J is TRBJ2-7; D is unclear. This CDR3 contains 11 residues. V was cut by 2 bases and J by 6 bases, with 5 bases left in between. Germline CDR1 reads KGHSH; CDR2 reads LQKENI. As DNA, the CDR3 is TGTGCCAGCTCACCAGGGATCGAGCAGTACTTC. Translation gives CASSPGIEQYF.

At least ten counts were recorded for this clonotype. The chain couples TRBV29-1 to TRBJ1-1, with D tentatively TRBD1 (5 bases). The CDR3 runs to 13 residues. V lost 2 bases to trimming and J lost 6 bases, with 13 bases between them. CDR1 is SQVTM and CDR2 is ANQGSEA in the germline V gene. The CDR3 protein is CSVEIPGVPEAFF. The CDR3 region has the DNA TGCAGCGTTGAAATTCCGGGGGTCCCTGAAGCTTTCTTT.

This clonotype showed up many times. The chain recombines TRBV24-1 with TRBJ2-6; TRBD1 is a possible D gene (6 bases). The CDR3 totals 18 residues. The germline V gene has CDR1 KGHDR and CDR2 SFDVKD. V was shortened by 3 bases and J by 0 bases, with 14 bases between the two germline ends. The CDR3 region is CATSDPRNRASGANVLTF. The CDR3 region has the DNA TGTGCCACCAGTGATCCCCGTAACAGGGCCTCTGGGGCCAACGTCCTGACTTTC.

This clonotype came up many times. The chain joins TRBV19 to TRBJ2-3; D unclear. Between the trimmed V and J ends, which lost 4 bases and 6 bases, there was a span of 11 bases. Germline assignment: CDR1 LNHDA and CDR2 SQIVND (reference sequence). CDR3 length: 13 residues. CDR3 region: CASSKRASDTQYF. In DNA form, the CDR3 reads TGTGCCAGTAGTAAACGGGCTTCGGATACGCAGTATTTT. Drawing the rest from reference TRBV19 and TRBJ2-3, the complete variable domain is DGGITQSPKYLFRKEGQNVTLSCEQNLNHDAMYWYRQDPGQGLRLIYYSQIVNDFQKGDIAEGYSVSREKKESFPLTVTSAQKNPTAFYLCASSKRASDTQYFGPGTRLTVL.

Many counts were recorded for this clonotype. The J gene is TRBJ2-3, the V gene TRBV4-2; D remains ambiguous. The CDR3 extends over 15 amino acids. V was shortened by 1 base and J by 0 bases, with 8 bases between the two germline ends. The germline V gene has CDR1 LGHNA and CDR2 YNFKEQ. This CDR3 reads CASSQGSTSTDTQYF. CDR3 sequence (DNA): TGTGCCAGCAGCCAAGGCAGTACTAGCACAGATACGCAGTATTTT.

This clonotype was counted ten times or more. This sequence joins TRBV29-1 and TRBJ2-2; D uncertain. The CDR3 spans 12 residues. Germline V lookup: CDR1 SQVTM, CDR2 ANQGSEA. V was trimmed by 5 bases and J by 5 bases, leaving 9 bases between them. CDR3 region: CSVSPLTGELFF. DNA for the CDR3: TGCAGCGTTTCCCCACTTACCGGGGAGCTGTTTTTT.

This clonotype came up many times. The rearrangement links TRBV12-3 or TRBV12-4 to TRBJ2-6, with D uncertain. This CDR3 has 13 residues. Trimming cost V 3 bases and J 0 bases, with 0 bases left between them. For the CDR3, the DNA is TGTGCCAGCAGTTTCTCTGGGGCCAACGTCCTGACTTTC. This translates into CASSFSGANVLTF.

This clonotype was found many times. The chain carries TRBV24-1 and TRBJ2-2, with TRBD1 matching over 9 bases. V was pared by 4 bases and J by 5 bases, with 7 bases of the junction left unmatched. CDR3 length: 16 amino acids. Germline V gene data show CDR1 as KGHDR and CDR2 as SFDVKD. The CDR3 reads CATSDSGTGITGELFF. The CDR3 DNA reads TGTGCCACCAGTGACTCCGGGACAGGGATAACCGGGGAGCTGTTTTTT.

This clonotype was recorded at least ten times. V gene TRBV19 combines with J gene TRBJ2-1; D call uncertain. This CDR3 is built from 13 residues. V lost 7 bases and J 4 bases, leaving 11 bases between the germline ends. CDR1 and CDR2 from the germline V gene are LNHDA and SQIVND (reference sequence). For the CDR3, the DNA is TGTGCCAGTAACTCGCGAATTTACAATGAGCAGTTCTTC. It translates to CASNSRIYNEQFF.

This clonotype was seen many times. The V call is TRBV7-8, the J call TRBJ2-7; D not certain. The length of the CDR3 is 11 residues. Germline V gene lookup returns CDR1 SGHVS and CDR2 FQNEAQ. The ends were cut back, 1 base at V and 4 bases at J, with 2 bases in the middle. The CDR3 reads CASSLVYEQYF. DNA of the CDR3: TGTGCCAGCAGCTTAGTATACGAGCAGTACTTC.

This clonotype is categorized as medium-sized. The V gene is TRBV13, the J gene TRBJ2-1, with D unresolved. Looked up from germline, CDR1 is PRHDT and CDR2 is FYEKMQ (reference sequence). The CDR3 length is 15 residues. Trimming took 1 base from V and 1 from J, leaving 8 bases between them. This CDR3 is CASSLERESYNEQFF. In nucleotides, the CDR3 is TGTGCCAGCAGCTTAGAACGTGAGTCCTACAATGAGCAGTTCTTC.

The sample holds many counts of this clonotype. This rearrangement joins TRBV20-1 to TRBJ2-1; D may be TRBD2 (6 bases). Trimming took off 0 bases at V and 3 bases at J, with 15 bases between the two ends. The CDR3 has 16 residues. Per germline, CDR1 DFQATT and CDR2 SNEGSKA (reference sequence). CDR3 protein: CSARDAGTGYYNEQFF. CDR3 DNA: TGCAGTGCTAGAGACGCCGGGACTGGTTACTACAATGAGCAGTTCTTC.

This clonotype was detected many times. As DNA, the CDR3 is TGTGCCATCAGCGGCCAGGGAGATACGCAGTATTTT. Encoded protein: CAISGQGDTQYF. The gene calls are TRBV10-3 and TRBJ2-3; TRBD1 is a possible D gene (5 bases). Germline values: CDR1 ENHRY, CDR2 SYGVKD. Trimming removed 6 bases from V and 5 bases from J, with 9 bases in between. CDR3 length equals 12 residues.

The rearrangement uses TRBV3-1 and TRBJ2-5, with 9 bases that match TRBD2. Germline-derived CDR1 and CDR2 are LGHDT and YNNKEL (reference sequence). The V segment lost 4 bases and the J segment 5 bases; nucleotides outside the gene matches: 14. The CDR3 sequence is 17 residues long. The CDR3 here is CASSPPRDSGSSETQYF. CDR3 in DNA: TGTGCCAGCAGCCCCCCCAGGGATAGCGGGAGTTCGGAGACCCAGTACTTC.

This clonotype was observed at least ten times. The rearrangement uses TRBV6-5 and TRBJ2-6; D is possibly TRBD1 or TRBD2 (5 bases each). The germline gives CDR1 MNHEY, CDR2 SVGAGI. The CDR3 totals 14 residues. Trimming removed 6 bases from V and 2 bases from J, with 8 bases in between. Here the CDR3 DNA reads TGTGCCAGCAGGGGGGATCCTGGGGCCAACGTCCTGACTTTC. This sequence encodes CASRGDPGANVLTF.

This clonotype was found many times. The CDR3 DNA is TGTGCCAGCAGCGATCTCGGGTTATACTCCTACGAGCAGTACTTC. Its translation: CASSDLGLYSYEQYF. The chain uses TRBV7-9 and TRBJ2-7, with D uncertain. V lost 5 bases to trimming and J lost 0 bases, with 14 bases between them. The CDR3 runs 15 residues. Germline V gives CDR1 SEHNR, CDR2 FQNEAQ (reference sequence). The variable domain in full, with the rest retrieved from reference TRBV7-9 and TRBJ2-7, is DTGVSQNPRHKITKRGQNVTFRCDPISEHNRLYWYRQTLGQGPEFLTYFQNEAQLEKSRLLSDRFSAERPKGSFSTLEIQRTEQGDSAMYLCASSDLGLYSYEQYFGPGTRLTVT.

This clonotype was seen many times. The chain couples TRBV2 to TRBJ2-5; D is undetermined. The germline gives CDR1 SNHLY, CDR2 FYNNEI. The CDR3 length is 12 residues. With 6 bases removed from V and 0 bases from J, the gap between germline ends came to 5 bases. The CDR3 reads CASRGNQETQYF. Written as DNA, the CDR3 is TGTGCCAGCAGGGGAAACCAAGAGACCCAGTACTTC.